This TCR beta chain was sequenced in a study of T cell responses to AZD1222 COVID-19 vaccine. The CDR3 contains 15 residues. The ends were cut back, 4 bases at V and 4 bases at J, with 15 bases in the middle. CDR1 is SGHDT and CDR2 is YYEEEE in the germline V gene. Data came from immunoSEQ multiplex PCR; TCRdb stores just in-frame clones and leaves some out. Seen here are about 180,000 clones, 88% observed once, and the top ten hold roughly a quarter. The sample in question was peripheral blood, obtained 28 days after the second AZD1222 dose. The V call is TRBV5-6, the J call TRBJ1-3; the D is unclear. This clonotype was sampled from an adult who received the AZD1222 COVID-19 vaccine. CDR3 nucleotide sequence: TGTGCCAGCAGCCTCAGAGTTTTGGGGGGAAACACCATATATTTT. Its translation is CASSLRVLGGNTIYF.